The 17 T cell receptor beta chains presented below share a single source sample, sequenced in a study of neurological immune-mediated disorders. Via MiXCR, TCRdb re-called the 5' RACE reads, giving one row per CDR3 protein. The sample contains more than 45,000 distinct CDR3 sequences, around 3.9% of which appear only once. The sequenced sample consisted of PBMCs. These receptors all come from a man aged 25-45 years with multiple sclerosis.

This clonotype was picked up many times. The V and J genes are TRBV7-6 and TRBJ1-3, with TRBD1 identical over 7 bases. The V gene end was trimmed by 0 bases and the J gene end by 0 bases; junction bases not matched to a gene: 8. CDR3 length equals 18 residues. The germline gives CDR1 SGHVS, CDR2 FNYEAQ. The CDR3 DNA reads TGTGCCAGCAGCTTAGCGCAGCAGGCAGGGGGCTCTGGAAACACCATATATTTT. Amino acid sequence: CASSLAQQAGGSGNTIYF.

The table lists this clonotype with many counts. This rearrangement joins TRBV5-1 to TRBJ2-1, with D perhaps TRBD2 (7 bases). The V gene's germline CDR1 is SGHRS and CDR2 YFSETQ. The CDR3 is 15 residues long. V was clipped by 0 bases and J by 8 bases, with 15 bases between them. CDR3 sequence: CASSLAGGLGDEQFF. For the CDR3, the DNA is TGCGCCAGCAGCTTGGCCGGGGGGCTGGGAGATGAGCAGTTCTTC.

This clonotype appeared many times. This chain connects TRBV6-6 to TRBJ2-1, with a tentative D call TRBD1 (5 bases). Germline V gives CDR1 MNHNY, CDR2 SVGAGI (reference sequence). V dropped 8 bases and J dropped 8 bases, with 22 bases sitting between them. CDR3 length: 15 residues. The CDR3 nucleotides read TGTGCCAGCCAAACCCCAAGGGGTCCCCGGGATGAGCAGTTCTTC. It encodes CASQTPRGPRDEQFF.

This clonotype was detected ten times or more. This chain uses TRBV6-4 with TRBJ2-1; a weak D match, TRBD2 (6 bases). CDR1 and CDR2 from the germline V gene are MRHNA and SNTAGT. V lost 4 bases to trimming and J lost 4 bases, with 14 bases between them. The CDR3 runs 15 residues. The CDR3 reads CASSAGIADYNEQFF. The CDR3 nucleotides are TGTGCCAGCAGTGCTGGGATAGCGGATTACAATGAGCAGTTCTTC.

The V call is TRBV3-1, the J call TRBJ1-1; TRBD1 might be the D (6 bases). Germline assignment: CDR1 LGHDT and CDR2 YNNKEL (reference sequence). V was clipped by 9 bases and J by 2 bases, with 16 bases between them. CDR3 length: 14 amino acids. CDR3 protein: CASRPGQLNTEAFF. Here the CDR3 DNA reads TGTGCCAGTCGACCGGGACAACTCAACACTGAAGCTTTCTTT. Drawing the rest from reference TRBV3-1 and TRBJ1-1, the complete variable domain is DTAVSQTPKYLVTQMGNDKSIKCEQNLGHDTMYWYKQDSKKFLKIMFSYNNKELIINETVPNRFSPKSPDKAHLNLHINSLELGDSAVYFCASRPGQLNTEAFFGQGTRLTVV.

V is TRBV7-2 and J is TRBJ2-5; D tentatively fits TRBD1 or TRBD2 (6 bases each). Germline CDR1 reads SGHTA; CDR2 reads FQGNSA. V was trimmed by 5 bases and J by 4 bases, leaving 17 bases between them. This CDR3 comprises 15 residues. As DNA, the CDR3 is TGTGCCAGCAGCCGGGGAGGTAGAGGGGGAGAGACCCAGTACTTC. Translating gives CASSRGGRGGETQYF.

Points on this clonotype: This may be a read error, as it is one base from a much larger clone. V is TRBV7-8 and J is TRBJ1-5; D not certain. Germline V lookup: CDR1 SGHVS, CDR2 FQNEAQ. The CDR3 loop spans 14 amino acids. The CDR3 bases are TGTGCCAGCACCAGATCGGCGGAATCTCAGCCCCAGAATTTT. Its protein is CASTRSAESQPQNF.

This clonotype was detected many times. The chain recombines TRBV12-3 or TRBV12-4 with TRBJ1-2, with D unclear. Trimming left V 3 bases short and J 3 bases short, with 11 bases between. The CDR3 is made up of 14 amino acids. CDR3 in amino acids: CASSFGQDHYGYTF. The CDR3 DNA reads TGTGCCAGCAGTTTTGGGCAGGACCACTATGGCTACACCTTC.

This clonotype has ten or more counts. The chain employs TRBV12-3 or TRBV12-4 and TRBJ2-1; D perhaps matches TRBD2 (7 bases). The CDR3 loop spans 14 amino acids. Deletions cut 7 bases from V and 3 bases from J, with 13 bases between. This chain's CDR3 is CASTQGGVYNEQFF. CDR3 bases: TGTGCCAGCACCCAAGGGGGGGTCTACAATGAGCAGTTCTTC.

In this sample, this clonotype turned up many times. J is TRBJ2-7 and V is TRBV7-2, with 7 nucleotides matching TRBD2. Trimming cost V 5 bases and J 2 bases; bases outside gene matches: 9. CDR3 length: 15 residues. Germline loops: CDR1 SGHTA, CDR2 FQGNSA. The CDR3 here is CASSPRLAVAYEQYF. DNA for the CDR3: TGTGCCAGCAGCCCTAGACTAGCCGTAGCCTACGAGCAGTACTTC. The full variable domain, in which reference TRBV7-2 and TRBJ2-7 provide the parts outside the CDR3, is GAGVSQSPSNKVTEKGKDVELRCDPISGHTALYWYRQSLGQGLEFLIYFQGNSAPDKSGLPSDRFSAERTGGSVSTLTIQRTQQEDSAVYLCASSPRLAVAYEQYFGPGTRLTVT.

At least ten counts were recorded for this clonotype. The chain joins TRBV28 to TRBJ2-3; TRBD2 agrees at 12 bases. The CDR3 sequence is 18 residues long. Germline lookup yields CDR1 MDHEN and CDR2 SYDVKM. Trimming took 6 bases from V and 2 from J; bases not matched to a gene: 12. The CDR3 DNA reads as TGTGCCAGCAGCCAGTGGTCTAGCGGGAGGGGTGTCACAGATACGCAGTATTTT. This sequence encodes CASSQWSSGRGVTDTQYF.

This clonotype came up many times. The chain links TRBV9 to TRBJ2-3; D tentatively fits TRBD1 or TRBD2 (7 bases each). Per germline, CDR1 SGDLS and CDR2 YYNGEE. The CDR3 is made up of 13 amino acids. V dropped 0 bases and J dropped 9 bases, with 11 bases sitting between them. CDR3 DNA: TGTGCCAGCAGCGTAGGGGAGGGGGCCACGCAGTATTTT. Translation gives CASSVGEGATQYF.

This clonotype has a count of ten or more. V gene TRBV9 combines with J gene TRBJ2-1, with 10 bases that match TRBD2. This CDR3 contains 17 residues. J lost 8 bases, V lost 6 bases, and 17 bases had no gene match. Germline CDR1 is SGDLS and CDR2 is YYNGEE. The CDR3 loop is CASTDGDGASGSYEQFF. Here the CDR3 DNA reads TGTGCCAGCACCGATGGAGATGGGGCTAGCGGGAGTTATGAGCAGTTCTTC.

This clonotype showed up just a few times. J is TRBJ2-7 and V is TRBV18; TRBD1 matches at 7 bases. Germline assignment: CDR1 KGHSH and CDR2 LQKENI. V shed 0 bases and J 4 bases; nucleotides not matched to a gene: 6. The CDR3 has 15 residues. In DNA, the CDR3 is TGTGCCAGCTCACCACCCCGGGACAGAGTTTACGAGCAGTACTTC. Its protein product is CASSPPRDRVYEQYF.

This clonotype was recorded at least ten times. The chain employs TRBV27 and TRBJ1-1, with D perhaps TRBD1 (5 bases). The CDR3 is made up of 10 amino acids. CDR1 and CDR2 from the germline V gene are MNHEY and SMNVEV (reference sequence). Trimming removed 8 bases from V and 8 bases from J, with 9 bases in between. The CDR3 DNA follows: TGTGCCAGCCCTGGGGCAGAAGCTTTCTTT. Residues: CASPGAEAFF.

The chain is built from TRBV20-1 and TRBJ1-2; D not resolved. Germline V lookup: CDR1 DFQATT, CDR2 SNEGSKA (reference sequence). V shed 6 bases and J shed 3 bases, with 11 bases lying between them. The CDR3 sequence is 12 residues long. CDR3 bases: TGCAGTGCCTCGGAAAAATACTATGGCTACACCTTC. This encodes CSASEKYYGYTF.

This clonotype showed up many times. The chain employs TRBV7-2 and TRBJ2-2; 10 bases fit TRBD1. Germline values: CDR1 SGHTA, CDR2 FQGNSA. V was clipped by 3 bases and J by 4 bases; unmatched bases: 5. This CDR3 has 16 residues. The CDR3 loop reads CASSLTGGGITGELFF. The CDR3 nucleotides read TGTGCCAGCAGCTTGACAGGGGGCGGTATCACCGGGGAGCTGTTTTTT.